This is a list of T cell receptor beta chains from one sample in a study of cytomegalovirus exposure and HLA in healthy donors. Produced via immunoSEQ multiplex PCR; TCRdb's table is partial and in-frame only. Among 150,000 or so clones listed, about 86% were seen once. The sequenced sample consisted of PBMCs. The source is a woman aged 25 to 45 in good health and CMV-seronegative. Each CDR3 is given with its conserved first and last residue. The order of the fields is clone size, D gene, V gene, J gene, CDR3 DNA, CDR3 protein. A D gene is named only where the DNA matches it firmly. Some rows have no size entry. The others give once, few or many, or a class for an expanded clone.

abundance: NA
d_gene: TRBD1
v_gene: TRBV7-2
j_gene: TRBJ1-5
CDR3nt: TGTGCCAGCAGCTCCACAGGGGTGGGCCAGCCCCAGCATTTT
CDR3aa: CASSSTGVGQPQHF

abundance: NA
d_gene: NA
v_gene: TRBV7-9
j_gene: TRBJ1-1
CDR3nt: TGTGCCAGCAGCTTAGAACCCGGGGGAACTGAAGCTTTCTTT
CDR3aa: CASSLEPGGTEAFF

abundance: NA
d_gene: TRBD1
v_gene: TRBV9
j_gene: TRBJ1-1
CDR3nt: TGTGCCAGCAGCGTAGGTGGTCAGGGGGGTTATGAAGCTTTCTTT
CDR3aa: CASSVGGQGGYEAFF

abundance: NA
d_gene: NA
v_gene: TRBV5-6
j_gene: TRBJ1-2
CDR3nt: TGTGCCAGCAGCTTGGGAGGGAGAAGTGGCTACACCTTC
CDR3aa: CASSLGGRSGYTF

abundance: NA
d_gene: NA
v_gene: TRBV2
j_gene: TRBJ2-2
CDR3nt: TGTGCCAGCAGTTACAGGAACACCGGGGAGCTGTTTTTT
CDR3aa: CASSYRNTGELFF

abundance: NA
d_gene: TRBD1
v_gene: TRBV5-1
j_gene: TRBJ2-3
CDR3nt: TGCGCCAGCAGGCCCCCCGGGACAGGGTTGGCAGATACGCAGTATTTT
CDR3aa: CASRPPGTGLADTQYF

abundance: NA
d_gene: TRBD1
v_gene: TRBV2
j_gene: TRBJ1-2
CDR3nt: TGTGCCAGCAGGAGACAGGGGGAGTTCTATGGCTACACCTTC
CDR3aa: CASRRQGEFYGYTF

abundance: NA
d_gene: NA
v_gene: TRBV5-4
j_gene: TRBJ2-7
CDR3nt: TGTGCCAGCAGCTTGGAGTTACGGTCCGAGCAGTACTTC
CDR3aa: CASSLELRSEQYF

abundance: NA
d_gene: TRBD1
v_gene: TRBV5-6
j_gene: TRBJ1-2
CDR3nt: TGTGCCAGCAGCTACCGACAGGGGCCTTCTAACTATGGCTACACCTTC
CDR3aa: CASSYRQGPSNYGYTF

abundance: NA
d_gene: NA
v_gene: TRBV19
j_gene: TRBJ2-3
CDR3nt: TGTGCCAGTAGTATTGGTACCAGGAGCACAGATACGCAGTATTTT
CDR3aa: CASSIGTRSTDTQYF

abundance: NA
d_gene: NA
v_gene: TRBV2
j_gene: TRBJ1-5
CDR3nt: TGTGCCAGACCCCCCGGAGACTTACATATACATCAGCCCCAGCATTTT
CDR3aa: CARPPGDLHIHQPQHF

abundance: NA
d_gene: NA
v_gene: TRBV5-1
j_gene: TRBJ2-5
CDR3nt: TGCGCCAGCAGCTTTCAGGGGTCAGAGACCCAGTACTTC
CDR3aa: CASSFQGSETQYF

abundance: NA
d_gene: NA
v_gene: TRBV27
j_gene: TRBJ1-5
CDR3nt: TGTGCCAGCAGACCGACAGGTTTCAATCAGCCCCAGCATTTT
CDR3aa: CASRPTGFNQPQHF

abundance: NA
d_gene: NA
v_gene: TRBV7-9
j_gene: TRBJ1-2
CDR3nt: TGTGCCAGCAGCTTCAACAGGGATGGCTACACCTTC
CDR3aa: CASSFNRDGYTF

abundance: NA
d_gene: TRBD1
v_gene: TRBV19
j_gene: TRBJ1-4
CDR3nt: TGTGCCACCCGCAACCCCGGACAGGGGGCTGAAAAACTGTTTTTT
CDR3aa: CATRNPGQGAEKLFF

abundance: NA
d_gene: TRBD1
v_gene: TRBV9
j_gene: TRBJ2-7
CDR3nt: TGTGCCAGCAGCGTAGCTGGGGACAGGGGACGCGAGCAGTACTTC
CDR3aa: CASSVAGDRGREQYF

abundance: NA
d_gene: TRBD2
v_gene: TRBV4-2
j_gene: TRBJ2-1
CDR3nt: TGTGCCAGCCGTAGCGGGGTCAGCTCCTACAATGAGCAGTTCTTC
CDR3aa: CASRSGVSSYNEQFF

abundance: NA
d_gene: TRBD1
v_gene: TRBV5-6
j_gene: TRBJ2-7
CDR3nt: TGTGCCAGCAGCTTGTTAGGGACAGGGTCCCACGAGCAGTACTTC
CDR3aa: CASSLLGTGSHEQYF

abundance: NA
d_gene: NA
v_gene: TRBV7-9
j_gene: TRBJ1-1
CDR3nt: TGTGCCAGCAGCTTTTTTCAGGGTACTGAAGCTTTCTTT
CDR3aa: CASSFFQGTEAFF

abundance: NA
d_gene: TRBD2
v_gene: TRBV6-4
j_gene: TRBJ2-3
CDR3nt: TGTGCCAGCAGTCCCAGAGCGGGGGATACCCCAGATACGCAGTATTTT
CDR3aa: CASSPRAGDTPDTQYF

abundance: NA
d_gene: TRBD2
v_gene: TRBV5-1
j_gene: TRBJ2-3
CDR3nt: TGCGCCAGCAGCTTGGGGGGCTTGTCCGGGGGGGCCGGAGATACGCAGTATTTT
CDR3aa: CASSLGGLSGGAGDTQYF

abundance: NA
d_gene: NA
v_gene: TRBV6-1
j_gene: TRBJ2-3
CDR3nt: TGTGCCAGCAGTGAAGGGTACGGAGGTTACACAGATACGCAGTATTTT
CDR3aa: CASSEGYGGYTDTQYF

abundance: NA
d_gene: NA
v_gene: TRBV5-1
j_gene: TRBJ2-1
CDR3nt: TGCGCCAGCAGCTTGGTGGTTTGGGAGGGGGACTCCTACAATGAGCAGTTCTTC
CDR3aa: CASSLVVWEGDSYNEQFF

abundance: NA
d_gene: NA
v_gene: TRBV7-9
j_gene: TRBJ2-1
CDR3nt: TGTGCCAGCAGCTTAGCGCCCTACCACCCGTTCTTC
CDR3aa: CASSLAPYHPFF

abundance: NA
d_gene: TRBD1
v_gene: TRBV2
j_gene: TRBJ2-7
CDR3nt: TGTGCCAGCAGGGCCGGGACAGATAGCTCCTACGAGCAGTACTTC
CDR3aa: CASRAGTDSSYEQYF

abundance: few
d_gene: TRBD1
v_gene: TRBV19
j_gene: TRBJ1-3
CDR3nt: TGTGCCAGTAGTACCAAGACAGGGCTGGGAGGAAACACCATATATTTT
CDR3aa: CASSTKTGLGGNTIYF

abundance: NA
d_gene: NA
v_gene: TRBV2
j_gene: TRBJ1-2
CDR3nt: TGTGCCAGCAGTGAAGGGGGGGGGAGAGCTAACTATGGCTACACCTTC
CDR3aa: CASSEGGGRANYGYTF

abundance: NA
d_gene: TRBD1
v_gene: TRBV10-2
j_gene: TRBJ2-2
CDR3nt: TGCGCCAGCAGACCACAGGGGGCGAACACCGGGGAGCTGTTTTTT
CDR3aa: CASRPQGANTGELFF

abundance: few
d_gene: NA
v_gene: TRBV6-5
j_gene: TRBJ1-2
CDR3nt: TGTGCCAGCTCGGGGGGCTACTATGGCTACACCTTC
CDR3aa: CASSGGYYGYTF

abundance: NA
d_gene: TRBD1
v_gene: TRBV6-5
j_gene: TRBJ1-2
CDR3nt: TGTGCCAGCAGTCTACGGACAGGGGCCTACTATGGCTACACCTTC
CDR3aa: CASSLRTGAYYGYTF

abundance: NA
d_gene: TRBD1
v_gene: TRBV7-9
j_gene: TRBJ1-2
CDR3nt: TGTGCCAGCAGCTTAGAAGCAGGGGGTAACTATGGCTACACCTTC
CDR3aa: CASSLEAGGNYGYTF

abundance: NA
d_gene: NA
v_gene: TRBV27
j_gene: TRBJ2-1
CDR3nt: TGTGCCAGCAGTTTAGGACAATACAATGAGCAGTTCTTC
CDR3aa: CASSLGQYNEQFF

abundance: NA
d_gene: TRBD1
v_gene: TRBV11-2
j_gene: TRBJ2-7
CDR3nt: TGTGCCAGCAGCGTAGGCCCCCCCCTTGGACAGGGGACTTACGAGCAGTACTTC
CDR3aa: CASSVGPPLGQGTYEQYF